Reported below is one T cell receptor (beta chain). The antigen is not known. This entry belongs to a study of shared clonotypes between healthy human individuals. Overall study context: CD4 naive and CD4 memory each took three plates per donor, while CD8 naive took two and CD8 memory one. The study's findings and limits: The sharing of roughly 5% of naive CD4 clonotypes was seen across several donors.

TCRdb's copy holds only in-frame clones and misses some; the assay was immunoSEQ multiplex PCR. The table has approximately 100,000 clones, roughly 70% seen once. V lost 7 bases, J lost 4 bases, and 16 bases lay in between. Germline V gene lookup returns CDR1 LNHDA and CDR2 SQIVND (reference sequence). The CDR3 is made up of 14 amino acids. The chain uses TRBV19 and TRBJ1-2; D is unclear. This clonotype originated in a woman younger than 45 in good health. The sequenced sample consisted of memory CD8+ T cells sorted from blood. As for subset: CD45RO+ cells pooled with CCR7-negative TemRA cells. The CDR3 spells CASTPIWDLYGYTF. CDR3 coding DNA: TGTGCCAGTACCCCGATTTGGGATCTCTATGGCTACACCTTC.